A single sample is the source of the 26 T cell receptor beta chains below, sequenced in a study of identical twins (dated by TCRdb to the mid-2010s). Library preparation employed 5' RACE. TCRdb records Illumina HiSeq 2000 as the sequencer. TCRdb's own reprocessing of the public reads used fastp at Q25 and MiXCR and kept productive beta chains. Entries are consolidated by CDR3 protein sequence, retaining the most common genes and DNA. The sample table contains a few hundred thousand distinct CDR3 sequences; only one count was recorded for more than 9% of them. The top ten clonotypes cover approximately 3% of the sample. The same sample was also studied in work on yellow fever vaccine responses in identical twins.

Material for sequencing was PBMCs. Every receptor here comes from a woman aged 18-29 years in good health.

This clonotype was seen a handful of times. V and J are TRBV12-3 or TRBV12-4 and TRBJ1-5, with D unresolved. Trimming shortened V by 10 bases and J by 4 bases, and 11 bases separated the two germline ends. The CDR3 loop spans 12 amino acids. Here the CDR3 DNA reads TGTGCCACCTCGCGGGGAAATCAGCCCCAGCATTTT. Its protein product is CATSRGNQPQHF.

This clonotype has at least ten counts. V is TRBV12-3 or TRBV12-4 and J is TRBJ2-1; D remains unclear. The CDR3 spans 13 residues. The germline V and J ends were trimmed by 1 base and 6 bases, with 7 bases remaining between them. CDR3 sequence (DNA): TGTGCCAGCAGTTTAGACTGGAGCAATGAGCAGTTCTTC. Its translation: CASSLDWSNEQFF.

This clonotype was recorded at least ten times. J is TRBJ2-7 and V is TRBV5-1, with D possibly TRBD1 on 5 matching bases. CDR3 length: 12 residues. The germline V gene encodes CDR1 SGHRS and CDR2 YFSETQ. Trimming stripped 0 bases from V and 6 bases from J, with 7 bases between. The CDR3 region is CASSLERGEQYF. The CDR3 region has the DNA TGCGCCAGCAGCTTGGAAAGGGGCGAGCAGTACTTC.

This sequence joins TRBV5-1 and TRBJ2-1; 7 bases fit TRBD1. The CDR3 is 16 residues long. Germline CDR1 is SGHRS and CDR2 is YFSETQ. V was pared by 3 bases and J by 0 bases, with 6 bases of the junction left unmatched. CDR3 sequence: CASSYGQASSYNEQFF. As DNA, the CDR3 is TGCGCCAGCAGCTACGGACAGGCCAGCTCCTACAATGAGCAGTTCTTC.

This clonotype was seen repeatedly, ten times or more. V usage is TRBV29-1 and J usage is TRBJ2-1, with TRBD1 as a possible D gene (5 bases). This CDR3 comprises 14 residues. CDR1 is SQVTM, CDR2 ANQGSEA, per germline. V was trimmed by 4 bases and J by 0 bases, leaving 10 bases between them. CDR3 coding DNA: TGCAGCGTTGTTAGTCAGGGCTCCTACAATGAGCAGTTCTTC. It is translated as CSVVSQGSYNEQFF.

Many counts were recorded for this clonotype. The V call is TRBV12-3 or TRBV12-4, the J call TRBJ1-1, with D uncertain. This CDR3 is 14 amino acids long. Deletions cut 7 bases from V and 0 bases from J, with 12 bases between. CDR3 bases: TGTGCCAGCACCCTCTCCAGGATGAACACTGAAGCTTTCTTT. Translated, it gives CASTLSRMNTEAFF.

In its sample, this clonotype was seen many times. This CDR3 is CASSVTPGELFF. The CDR3 DNA follows: TGTGCCAGCAGCGTAACCCCCGGGGAGCTGTTTTTT. This chain joins TRBV9 and TRBJ2-2; no definite D call. The germline V gene encodes CDR1 SGDLS and CDR2 YYNGEE. CDR3 length: 12 amino acids. Trimming cost V 1 base and J 6 bases, with 4 bases left between them. Looking up the rest from reference TRBV9 and TRBJ2-2 gives the full variable domain: DSGVTQTPKHLITATGQRVTLRCSPRSGDLSVYWYQQSLDQGLQFLIQYYNGEERAKGNILERFSAQQFPDLHSELNLSSLELGDSALYFCASSVTPGELFFGEGSRLTVL.

This clonotype was found a few times. V is TRBV5-1 and J is TRBJ1-1, with 8 bases that match TRBD1. The CDR3 is made up of 14 amino acids. Losses at the gene ends were 4 bases for V and 4 bases for J; bases not matched to a gene: 6. Germline values: CDR1 SGHRS, CDR2 YFSETQ. CDR3 sequence: CASSSRTGSTEAFF. DNA for the CDR3: TGCGCCAGCAGCAGCCGGACAGGGAGCACTGAAGCTTTCTTT.

This clonotype showed up many times. The genes are TRBV2 and TRBJ2-6, with 7 bases identical to TRBD1. The junction had 12 bases not matched to a gene; V was cut back by 5 bases and J by 2 bases. The CDR3 spans 18 residues. CDR1 and CDR2 from the germline V gene are SNHLY and FYNNEI. The CDR3 DNA is TGTGCCAGCAGTACCGATACAGGGGTGGATCCTGGGGCCAACGTCCTGACTTTC. Amino acid sequence: CASSTDTGVDPGANVLTF.

J is TRBJ2-1 and V is TRBV6-1; D is uncertain. The CDR3 runs to 14 residues. The V end was cut by 1 base, the J end by 3 bases, with 7 bases between. The germline gives CDR1 MNHNS, CDR2 SASEGT. The CDR3 reads CASSEGTIYNEQFF. CDR3 sequence (DNA): TGTGCCAGCAGTGAAGGGACCATCTACAATGAGCAGTTCTTC.

This clonotype came up a few times. The gene calls are TRBV9 and TRBJ2-5; TRBD2 agrees at 15 bases. Germline-derived CDR1 and CDR2 are SGDLS and YYNGEE. The CDR3 is 17 amino acids. Germline trimming cut 4 bases from V and 2 bases from J; bases unmatched to any gene: 6. The CDR3, as DNA: TGTGCCAGCAGCTCAGGGACTAGCGGGGGGCCGCAAGAGACCCAGTACTTC. Amino acids: CASSSGTSGGPQETQYF.

The table lists this clonotype with many counts. The chain combines TRBV29-1 with TRBJ2-5; D may correspond to TRBD1 or TRBD2 (5 bases each). CDR1 and CDR2 (germline): SQVTM, ANQGSEA. V gave up 2 bases and J gave up 1 base, with 11 bases separating them. The CDR3 extends over 14 amino acids. CDR3 sequence: CSVEIRDLQETQYF. The CDR3 DNA reads TGCAGCGTTGAAATCCGGGACCTCCAAGAGACCCAGTACTTC.

The chain carries TRBV29-1 and TRBJ2-1; maybe TRBD2 (6 bases). Germline V gene lookup returns CDR1 SQVTM and CDR2 ANQGSEA. This CDR3 is 14 amino acids long. V dropped 5 bases and J dropped 3 bases, with 14 bases sitting between them. The CDR3, as DNA: TGCAGCGTTCTTACGGGGGTCGACTACAATGAGCAGTTCTTC. It translates to CSVLTGVDYNEQFF.

This clonotype was counted only a few times. The chain employs TRBV20-1 and TRBJ2-7, with TRBD1 matching over 9 bases. Germline V CDR1 and CDR2: DFQATT, SNEGSKA (reference sequence). After removal of 2 bases from V and 0 bases from J, the junction contained 8 bases not matched to a gene. There are 16 residues in the CDR3. CDR3 protein: CSARSAGTGTSYEQYF. CDR3 nucleotides: TGCAGTGCTAGATCTGCGGGGACAGGGACCTCCTACGAGCAGTACTTC.

The V call is TRBV7-9, the J call TRBJ1-1, with D uncertain. This CDR3 is 16 amino acids long. Trimming shortened V by 4 bases and J by 1 base, and 16 bases separated the two germline ends. The germline V gene has CDR1 SEHNR and CDR2 FQNEAQ (reference sequence). CDR3 region: CASSSPASEENTEAFF. In DNA, the CDR3 is TGTGCCAGCAGCTCCCCTGCGAGCGAAGAGAACACTGAAGCTTTCTTT.

The chain couples TRBV2 to TRBJ2-3, with D uncertain. CDR1 is SNHLY, CDR2 FYNNEI, per germline. Trimming took off 4 bases at V and 3 bases at J, with 5 bases between the two ends. This CDR3 comprises 12 residues. The CDR3 region is CASSVITDTQYF. The CDR3 bases are TGTGCCAGCAGTGTAATAACAGATACGCAGTATTTT.

This clonotype was observed a few times. The V and J genes are TRBV5-1 and TRBJ2-1; a possible D gene is TRBD2 (6 bases). Germline V gene data show CDR1 as SGHRS and CDR2 as YFSETQ. V lost 3 bases and J 5 bases, leaving 12 bases between the germline ends. The CDR3 has 14 residues. The CDR3 nucleotides read TGCGCCAGCAGCTCAGCGGGCCTAAACAATGAGCAGTTCTTC. Protein product: CASSSAGLNNEQFF.

This rearrangement joins TRBV29-1 to TRBJ2-7, with TRBD1 matching 9 bases. J was trimmed by 2 bases and V by 4 bases; bases with no gene match: 9. The CDR3 spans 15 residues. Germline V gives CDR1 SQVTM, CDR2 ANQGSEA. This CDR3 reads CSVVGDRDAPYEQYF. The CDR3 DNA sequence: TGCAGCGTTGTCGGGGACAGGGATGCCCCCTACGAGCAGTACTTC.

Ten or more counts support this clonotype. The genes are TRBV3-1 and TRBJ2-3; 11 bases are a match to TRBD2. Per the germline V gene, CDR1 is LGHDT and CDR2 is YNNKEL (reference sequence). Unmatched junction bases numbered 4, after V lost 4 bases and J lost 4 bases. The CDR3 consists of 15 residues. CDR3 nucleotide sequence: TGTGCCAGCAGCCTCGGGACTAGCGGTGCAGATACGCAGTATTTT. It translates to CASSLGTSGADTQYF.

This clonotype was seen many times. The genes are TRBV29-1 and TRBJ2-3, with a possible D match to TRBD2 (6 bases). The CDR3 loop spans 15 amino acids. Germline CDR1 reads SQVTM; CDR2 reads ANQGSEA. V gave up 1 base and J gave up 1 base, with 12 bases separating them. In DNA form, the CDR3 reads TGCAGCGTTGAAGGTGGAGGGCGGCGCACAGATACGCAGTATTTT. Its translation: CSVEGGGRRTDTQYF.

This clonotype has ten or more counts. V and J are TRBV6-2 or TRBV6-3 and TRBJ2-7; TRBD1 matches at 7 bases. The CDR3 is made up of 13 amino acids. V was pared by 4 bases and J by 2 bases, with 2 bases of the junction left unmatched. The V gene's germline CDR1 is MNHEY and CDR2 SVGEGT. CDR3 bases: TGTGCCAGCAGTTGGGGACAGACCTACGAGCAGTACTTC. This sequence encodes CASSWGQTYEQYF.

J is TRBJ2-7 and V is TRBV10-3; 9 positions agree with TRBD1. In germline, CDR1 is ENHRY, CDR2 SYGVKD. J lost 5 bases, V lost 5 bases, and 10 bases had no gene match. The CDR3 extends over 15 amino acids. The CDR3 loop reads CAISPGQGLRDEQYF. In DNA, the CDR3 is TGTGCCATCAGTCCGGGACAGGGTTTGAGGGACGAGCAGTACTTC.

The CDR3 reads CSARSGPQPQHF. The DNA for the CDR3 is TGCAGTGCTAGATCAGGGCCTCAGCCCCAGCATTTT. This rearrangement joins TRBV20-1 to TRBJ1-5, with TRBD1 as a possible D gene (5 bases). Germline V CDR1 and CDR2: DFQATT, SNEGSKA (reference sequence). The germline V and J ends were trimmed by 2 bases and 6 bases, with 8 bases remaining between them. This CDR3 contains 12 residues.

This clonotype was observed a few times. V gene TRBV20-1 combines with J gene TRBJ2-1; 8 positions agree with TRBD2. Germline values: CDR1 DFQATT, CDR2 SNEGSKA (reference sequence). The V segment lost 1 base and the J segment 4 bases; nucleotides outside the gene matches: 15. The CDR3 totals 18 residues. As DNA, the CDR3 is TGCAGTGCTAGAGTTGGGGTTCCGGTAGCGGGATTATACAATGAGCAGTTCTTC. Protein: CSARVGVPVAGLYNEQFF.

The sample holds a few counts of this clonotype. The chain has TRBV28 and TRBJ2-4; D uncertain. The CDR3 loop spans 13 amino acids. V gave up 7 bases and J gave up 0 bases, with 7 bases separating them. Germline V CDR1 and CDR2: MDHEN, SYDVKM. CDR3 sequence (DNA): TGTGCCAGCACGAGCAGAGCCAAAAACATTCAGTACTTC. The encoded protein is CASTSRAKNIQYF.

The chain couples TRBV20-1 to TRBJ2-1; TRBD2 matches 8 bases. The CDR3 runs 15 residues. From germline, CDR1 is DFQATT and CDR2 SNEGSKA (reference sequence). The ends lost 0 bases at V and 6 bases at J; junction bases unmatched: 7. The CDR3 reads CSARDRRGGLNEQFF. In DNA, the CDR3 is TGCAGTGCTAGAGATCGACGGGGGGGTCTCAATGAGCAGTTCTTC.